This is a list of T cell receptor beta chains from one sample in a study of technical replicates of blood from several donors. Clones were read by immunoSEQ multiplex PCR, and TCRdb kept only the in-frame ones, dropping some. The table includes roughly 70,000 clones, approximately 93% detected once. Material: T cells isolated from PBMCs. The receptors shown here come from a human donor in good health. Both conserved end residues are part of each CDR3. D genes are given only for firm matches. Clone sizes are given selectively: once, few, many, or a class where the clone is expanded.

d_call,j_call,clone_size,v_call,cdr3_nt,cdr3_aa
TRBD2,TRBJ2-1,once,TRBV2,TGTGCCAGCAGCCTAAATGCGGGAGCGCTCAATGAGCAGTTCTTC,CASSLNAGALNEQFF
TRBD2,TRBJ2-4,NA,TRBV2,TGTGCCAGCAGTGAAAATCTAGCGGGAGTCCAGTACTTC,CASSENLAGVQYF
NA,TRBJ2-7,NA,TRBV5-1,TGCGCCAGCAGCTTGGCCCCAGCTAGCGCGAACTACGAGCAGTACTTC,CASSLAPASANYEQYF
TRBD2,TRBJ2-5,NA,TRBV7-9,TGTGCCAGCAGCTTAACGGCTAGCGGGCTACAAGAGACCCAGTACTTC,CASSLTASGLQETQYF
NA,TRBJ2-3,once,TRBV6-1,TGTGCCAGCAGCGATACTCGGGGGGCTTGGGATACGCAGTATTTT,CASSDTRGAWDTQYF
NA,TRBJ1-5,NA,TRBV30,TGTGCCTGGAGTGTGGGGCGGTCCGGGCCCCAGCATTTT,CAWSVGRSGPQHF
NA,TRBJ2-7,NA,TRBV5-1,TGCGCCAGCAGCTCGACAGTTGTCTACGAGCAGTACTTC,CASSSTVVYEQYF
NA,TRBJ1-1,few,TRBV30,TGTGCCTGGAGTGTAATCTCGAACACTGAAGCTTTCTTT,CAWSVISNTEAFF
NA,TRBJ1-1,NA,TRBV19,TGTGCCAGTAGTATAGGTTGGGGCCCCGCGATGAACACTGAAGCTTTCTTT,CASSIGWGPAMNTEAFF
NA,TRBJ2-3,NA,TRBV14,TGTGCCAGCAGCAAAGTGTCGGGGGTGGATACGCAGTATTTT,CASSKVSGVDTQYF
NA,TRBJ2-1,NA,TRBV5-1,TGCGCCAGCGGTGAGGCTGAGCAGTTCTTC,CASGEAEQFF
TRBD1,TRBJ1-2,NA,TRBV5-1,TGCGCCAGCAGCTTGGACAGGGGAAACTATGGCTACACCTTC,CASSLDRGNYGYTF
NA,TRBJ1-4,NA,TRBV11-3,TGTGCCAGCAGCCCTGGACAGCGACTTAATGAAAAACTGTTTTTT,CASSPGQRLNEKLFF
TRBD1,TRBJ2-1,NA,TRBV30,TGTGCCTGGAACAGGGGGAGATCCTACAATGAGCAGTTCTTC,CAWNRGRSYNEQFF
NA,TRBJ2-1,NA,TRBV13,TGTGCCAGCAGCCCCCTCCGGGACTACAATGAGCAGTTCTTC,CASSPLRDYNEQFF
NA,TRBJ1-5,NA,TRBV18,TGTGCCAGCTCACCACCGGGAGGCAGGGCAGATCAGCCCCAGCATTTT,CASSPPGGRADQPQHF
NA,TRBJ1-5,once,TRBV6-1,TGTGCCAGCAGTGAACGAGTCAATAGCAATCAGCCCCAGCATTTT,CASSERVNSNQPQHF
TRBD2,TRBJ2-2,NA,TRBV6-5,TGTGCCAGCAGTTTCCCGACTAGCGGGATAGGGGAGCTGTTTTTT,CASSFPTSGIGELFF
TRBD2,TRBJ2-2,NA,TRBV7-8,TGTGCCACCGCGGGACTAGTCGGAACCGGGGAGCTGTTTTTT,CATAGLVGTGELFF
TRBD1,TRBJ2-7,once,TRBV5-1,TGCGCCAGCAGCCGCCCTATGGACAGGTATTCCTACGAGCAGTACTTC,CASSRPMDRYSYEQYF
NA,TRBJ2-3,NA,TRBV6-5,TGTGCCAGCAGTTACTCAGAGGGAACAGATACGCAGTATTTT,CASSYSEGTDTQYF
NA,TRBJ1-1,NA,TRBV28,TGTGCCAGCAGTTTTTCGCGGCCTTCCACAGGGACTGAAGCTTTCTTT,CASSFSRPSTGTEAFF
TRBD1,TRBJ1-2,NA,TRBV2,TGTGCCAGCTCTCGAGGTCCGGGACAGCTTAACTATGGCTACACCTTC,CASSRGPGQLNYGYTF
TRBD1,TRBJ2-5,NA,TRBV18,TGTGCCAGCTCACCACCGACAGGGGAAGAGACCCAGTACTTC,CASSPPTGEETQYF
TRBD1,TRBJ2-7,NA,TRBV5-4,TGTGCCAGCAGATCACAGGGGCTCGACGAGCAGTACTTC,CASRSQGLDEQYF
TRBD1,TRBJ1-2,NA,TRBV2,TGTGCCAGCAGTGGACAGGGAGCTAACTATGGCTACACCTTC,CASSGQGANYGYTF
TRBD2,TRBJ2-3,once,TRBV18,TGTGCCAGCTCACCCTTGACTAGCAGAACAGATACGCAGTATTTT,CASSPLTSRTDTQYF
TRBD1,TRBJ1-2,once,TRBV27,TGTGCCAGCAGTTCCAGACAGGGGCCAACTAACTATGGCTACACCTTC,CASSSRQGPTNYGYTF
NA,TRBJ1-1,NA,TRBV11-2,TGTGCCAGCAGATTAGCCCCACTCGCGGGGAACACTGAAGCTTTCTTT,CASRLAPLAGNTEAFF
TRBD2,TRBJ2-5,NA,TRBV28,TGTGCCAGCAGTTGGTGGACTAGCGGGAGACAGACCCAGTACTTC,CASSWWTSGRQTQYF
NA,TRBJ2-7,NA,TRBV7-2,TGTGCCAGCAGCTTGACAAATGGGCCGGGGGACGAGCAGTACTTC,CASSLTNGPGDEQYF
NA,TRBJ1-2,NA,TRBV6-5,TGTGCCAGCAGTTCCACATCAGGGTATGGCTACACCTTC,CASSSTSGYGYTF
NA,TRBJ1-2,NA,TRBV6-4,TGTGCCAGGACAGCTTTTGGGAACACCTTC,CARTAFGNTF
NA,TRBJ2-3,NA,TRBV4-1,TGCGCCAGCAGCCAAGTCGGCGTGGGAGGTACGCAGTATTTT,CASSQVGVGGTQYF
TRBD1,TRBJ2-1,once,TRBV19,TGTGCCAGTAGTATGGGGGACAGGGGGATGAATGAGCAGTTCTTC,CASSMGDRGMNEQFF
NA,TRBJ1-2,NA,TRBV2,TGTGCCAGCAGGAGGGAGACTGGCTACACCTTC,CASRRETGYTF
NA,TRBJ2-5,NA,TRBV2,TGTGCCAGCGCGGGGGCCCAAGAGACCCAGTACTTC,CASAGAQETQYF
TRBD2,TRBJ2-1,NA,TRBV14,TGTGCCAGCAGCCAACCTACTAGCGGGGGGGCCCATGTGCTGCATGAGCAGTTCTTC,CASSQPTSGGAHVLHEQFF
TRBD2,TRBJ2-7,NA,TRBV10-3,TGTGCCATCAGTGAAGCTAGCGGATCCTACGAGCAGTACTTC,CAISEASGSYEQYF
TRBD1,TRBJ2-7,NA,TRBV2,TGTGCCAGCAGTGGGACAGGGTTTGGTATGGAGCAGTACTTC,CASSGTGFGMEQYF
NA,TRBJ2-2,NA,TRBV10-2,TGCGCCAGCAGGACCCCGACAGCGAACACCGGGGAGCTGTTTTTT,CASRTPTANTGELFF
NA,TRBJ2-5,NA,TRBV13,TGTGCCAGCAGCCATAACACACAAGAGACCCAGTACTTC,CASSHNTQETQYF
NA,TRBJ1-3,NA,TRBV9,TGTGCCAGCAGCCCCTTATCGGGGGGGGCCCGCTCTGGAAACACCATATATTTT,CASSPLSGGARSGNTIYF
TRBD2,TRBJ2-1,NA,TRBV29-1,TGCAGCGCTGAGCGCCCCTTGCGGGGGTTTGGTGAGCAGTTCTTC,CSAERPLRGFGEQFF
TRBD1,TRBJ2-1,NA,TRBV6-6,TGTGCCAGCGGAAGGACAGGCCTCTCCTACAATGAGCAGTTCTTC,CASGRTGLSYNEQFF
TRBD1,TRBJ1-3,NA,TRBV5-5,TGTGCCAGCAGCAGCGTGACAGGGACTGGAAACACCATATATTTT,CASSSVTGTGNTIYF
NA,TRBJ2-7,NA,TRBV9,TGTGCCAGCAGCGTAGCGGGAGCGTCTAACTACGAGCAGTACTTC,CASSVAGASNYEQYF
TRBD1,TRBJ1-1,few,TRBV7-8,TGTGCCAGCAGCTTAGCGGAGGACAGGACGAACACTGAAGCTTTCTTT,CASSLAEDRTNTEAFF
NA,TRBJ2-7,NA,TRBV11-2,TGTGCCAGCAGCACAAGACTAGGGGCACACTTC,CASSTRLGAHF
TRBD1,TRBJ2-7,NA,TRBV27,TGTGCCAGCAGTATCGACAGGGGCGAGCAGTACTTC,CASSIDRGEQYF
TRBD1,TRBJ1-1,NA,TRBV6-4,TGTGCCAGTGGACAGGGTGGCACTGAAGCTTTCTTT,CASGQGGTEAFF
NA,TRBJ2-1,NA,TRBV11-2,TGTGCCAGCAGCTTGGCGGGAAGAGCTACCTACAATGAGCAGTTCTTC,CASSLAGRATYNEQFF
NA,TRBJ2-3,NA,TRBV6-5,TGTGCCAGCAGCCGCGCCCACAGGGAAGATACGCAGTATTTT,CASSRAHREDTQYF
NA,TRBJ1-1,NA,TRBV28,TGTGCCAGCCAGAGAGCGGGGGAAGCTTTCTTT,CASQRAGEAFF
TRBD1,TRBJ1-1,NA,TRBV29-1,TGCAGCGTTGTTGAAGTTGGGGACAGGAGCATGAACACTGAAGCTTTCTTT,CSVVEVGDRSMNTEAFF
NA,TRBJ1-1,NA,TRBV7-9,TGTGCCAGCAGCCGTCCTCAGTTGAACACTGAAGCTTTCTTT,CASSRPQLNTEAFF
NA,TRBJ1-3,NA,TRBV21-1,TGTGCCAGCAGCCCCCTGCTCCAGGGTCACTCTGGAAACACCATATATTTT,CASSPLLQGHSGNTIYF
NA,TRBJ2-7,NA,TRBV29-1,TGCAGCGTTGTACTCTCGGGTTCCTACGAGCAGTACTTC,CSVVLSGSYEQYF
TRBD2,TRBJ2-7,NA,TRBV27,TGTGCCAGCAGTTTCGGACTAGCCCAAAGCCGATACGAGCAGTACTTC,CASSFGLAQSRYEQYF
TRBD2,TRBJ2-1,NA,TRBV6-5,TGTGCCAGCCGCCCCCCGGGGGGGCATGATGAGCAGTTCTTC,CASRPPGGHDEQFF